A single TCR beta chain is shown here with its context. Its specificity is not known. Germline V gene lookup returns CDR1 MNHNS and CDR2 SASEGT. V was trimmed by 2 bases and J by 5 bases, leaving 16 bases between them. The length of the CDR3 is 16 residues. The sample originates from a study of T cell responses to AZD1222 COVID-19 vaccine. This table comes from immunoSEQ multiplex PCR, and its TCRdb copy is limited to in-frame clones, with some not included. This repertoire shows roughly 110,000 clones, about 89% found once; its top ten account for 6% to 7%. Whole-study results and caveats: A rise in Spike-specific TCR breadth and depth followed two AZD1222 doses. Per reports, nearly half of all spike-specific TCRs target regions that are unmutated in variants. It should be noted that donors were predominantly white British and more often female, and clonal diversity was possibly underestimated.

This specimen consisted of peripheral blood, obtained on day 0 of AZD1222 vaccination. The J gene is TRBJ1-5, the V gene TRBV6-1, with a weak D call TRBD1 (5 bases). The receptor's source is an adult in good health. CDR3 nucleotides: TGTGCCAGCAGTGAAAGGGGTAGAGTAAGCTATCAGCCCCAGCATTTT. The encoded protein is CASSERGRVSYQPQHF.